Presented here are 22 T cell receptor beta chains from one specimen sequenced in a study of PD-1 blockade in classical Hodgkin lymphoma. The time point denotes: cycle 4 day 1 (C4D1), after more than 5 weeks of nivolumab. No patient escaped relapse after autologous stem cell transplantation, and brentuximab vedotin exposure varied. Magnetic negative selection was used to purify CD8+ T cells from thawed PBMCs. The method was immunoSEQ multiplex PCR; TCRdb's version includes in-frame clones alone and lacks a portion of them. The sample carries 15,000 or so clones, approximately 88% recorded once. The material was CD8+ T cells from blood, obtained before the fourth cycle of nivolumab. Every receptor here comes from a human donor with classical Hodgkin lymphoma.

This clone is a singleton in its sample. The rearrangement links TRBV2 to TRBJ2-2; D remains ambiguous. The germline CDR1 and CDR2 sequences are SNHLY and FYNNEI. The CDR3 is 14 residues long. V was pared by 10 bases and J by 0 bases, with 12 bases between. DNA for the CDR3: TGTGCCACCCCCCGTGGCGCGAACACCGGGGAGCTGTTTTTT. This gives the protein CATPRGANTGELFF.

This sequence joins TRBV5-1 and TRBJ2-1; tentatively, D is TRBD2 (5 bases). The V end lost 6 bases, the J end lost 10 bases, and 14 bases lay between the germline ends. Germline-derived CDR1 and CDR2 are SGHRS and YFSETQ. This CDR3 region has 12 residues. The CDR3 DNA reads TGCGCCAGCAACTTACCGGGGTACGAGCAGTTCTTC. This codes for CASNLPGYEQFF.

The chain couples TRBV28 to TRBJ2-1, with 7 bases fitting TRBD1. Trimming cost V 0 bases and J 9 bases; bases outside gene matches: 2. This CDR3 is built from 13 residues. Germline CDR1 and CDR2: MDHEN and SYDVKM. The CDR3: CASSLCRGCEQFF. DNA for the CDR3: TGTGCCAGCAGTTTATGCAGGGGGTGTGAGCAGTTCTTC.

This chain uses TRBV13 with TRBJ2-7; 10 bases align to TRBD2. Germline V gene data show CDR1 as PRHDT and CDR2 as FYEKMQ (reference sequence). V lost 0 bases and J lost 5; bases outside the gene matches: 4. The CDR3 spans 15 residues. Here the CDR3 reads CASSLGTSGIDEQYF. The CDR3 DNA reads TGTGCCAGCAGCTTAGGAACTAGCGGGATTGACGAGCAGTACTTC.

This chain links TRBV5-6 with TRBJ2-7; no clear D gene. Trimming removed 2 bases from V and 5 bases from J, with 11 bases in between. This CDR3 spans 13 amino acids. The germline V gene encodes CDR1 SGHDT and CDR2 YYEEEE. CDR3 nucleotide sequence: TGTGCCAGCAGCTTTGGTTCCCACGACGAGCAGTACTTC. It translates to CASSFGSHDEQYF.

J is TRBJ2-7 and V is TRBV5-4; TRBD1 matches 8 bases. Germline-derived CDR1 and CDR2 are SGHNT and YYREEE (reference sequence). After removal of 0 bases from V and 1 base from J, the junction contained 12 bases not matched to a gene. The CDR3 covers 18 residues. The CDR3 sequence: CASSLAPSAGGPSYEQYF. The CDR3 DNA follows: TGTGCCAGCAGCTTGGCACCCTCAGCAGGGGGCCCTTCCTACGAGCAGTACTTC.

The gene calls are TRBV9 and TRBJ2-5; 10 positions match TRBD2. Germline trimming cut 4 bases from V and 2 bases from J; bases unmatched to any gene: 14. Germline CDR1 and CDR2: SGDLS and YYNGEE. This CDR3 is 18 amino acids long. CDR3 sequence: CASSPWGGLAAPQETQYF. The CDR3 DNA reads as TGTGCCAGCAGCCCTTGGGGAGGACTAGCGGCCCCACAAGAGACCCAGTACTTC.

J is TRBJ2-3 and V is TRBV11-2, with D hard to call. CDR3 size: 17 residues. From germline, CDR1 is SGHAT and CDR2 FQNNGV. The V end was cut by 0 bases, the J end by 1 base, with 14 bases between. The CDR3 spells CASSLDNLLRRTDTQYF. Here the CDR3 DNA reads TGTGCCAGCAGCTTAGACAATCTGCTTCGACGCACAGATACGCAGTATTTT.

This clone appeared a single time. The rearrangement joins TRBV16 to TRBJ1-5; weak D call: TRBD1 (5 bases). This CDR3 has 13 amino acids. Germline loops: CDR1 KGHSY, CDR2 FQNENV. Deletions cut 2 bases from V and 6 bases from J, with 8 bases between. CDR3 nucleotides: TGTGCCAGCAGCCAAATGCAGGGTCAGCCCCAGCATTTT. Its protein product is CASSQMQGQPQHF.

The chain couples TRBV27 to TRBJ1-4; D perhaps matches TRBD1 (5 bases). Trimming pared 2 bases from V and 6 bases from J, leaving 13 bases between. Germline V lookup: CDR1 MNHEY, CDR2 SMNVEV (reference sequence). CDR3 size: 15 residues. The DNA for the CDR3 is TGTGCCAGCAGTTTAGGGTCAGGGACTCATGAAAAACTGTTTTTT. Amino acids: CASSLGSGTHEKLFF.

The J gene is TRBJ2-1, the V gene TRBV7-4; D is possibly TRBD1 (6 bases). In germline, CDR1 is SGHVT, CDR2 SQSDAQ. V shed 4 bases and J shed 2 bases, with 15 bases lying between them. The CDR3 is made up of 16 amino acids. The CDR3 loop is CASSSVRDTTYNEQFF. The CDR3 region has the DNA TGTGCCAGCAGCTCGGTCCGGGACACGACCTACAATGAGCAGTTCTTC.

V and J are TRBV27 and TRBJ2-7; D call uncertain. The V end lost 5 bases, the J end lost 2 bases, and 22 bases lay between the germline ends. This CDR3 has 17 amino acids. The V gene's germline CDR1 is MNHEY and CDR2 SMNVEV (reference sequence). The CDR3 loop is CASSILHSVSGPYEQYF. For the CDR3, the DNA is TGTGCCAGCAGTATACTCCACTCGGTTTCTGGCCCCTACGAGCAGTACTTC.

This clone appeared a single time. The chain links TRBV7-9 to TRBJ2-3, with TRBD1 matching 10 bases. V was pared by 3 bases and J by 4 bases, with 4 bases of the junction left unmatched. Germline CDR1 and CDR2: SEHNR and FQNEAQ (reference sequence). The length of the CDR3 is 15 residues. The CDR3 nucleotides are TGTGCCAGCAGCTTTCCCGGGACAGGGGCAGATACGCAGTATTTT. It codes for CASSFPGTGADTQYF.

The V call is TRBV11-2, the J call TRBJ1-1; D ambiguous. V was clipped by 1 base and J by 1 base, with 4 bases between them. The germline CDR1 and CDR2 sequences are SGHAT and FQNNGV. The CDR3 loop spans 13 amino acids. The CDR3 sequence is CASSLAANTEAFF. In DNA, the CDR3 is TGTGCCAGCAGCTTAGCTGCGAACACTGAAGCTTTCTTT.

The chain uses TRBV13 and TRBJ2-1, with D maybe TRBD2 (6 bases). The V gene's germline CDR1 is PRHDT and CDR2 FYEKMQ (reference sequence). The CDR3 runs to 17 residues. V was shortened by 5 bases and J by 3 bases, with 20 bases between the two germline ends. For the CDR3, the DNA is TGTGCCAGCAGCCCCCCTGAAGGGCGGGGAATCTACAATGAGCAGTTCTTC. Amino acids: CASSPPEGRGIYNEQFF.

The rearrangement uses TRBV5-6 and TRBJ1-4; TRBD1 agrees at 8 bases. Germline V lookup: CDR1 SGHDT, CDR2 YYEEEE. Trimming at V came to 3 bases and at J to 5 bases, leaving 3 bases not matched to a gene. The CDR3 has 14 residues. Written as DNA, the CDR3 is TGTGCCAGCAGCTGGACAGGGTCCAATGAAAAACTGTTTTTT. It translates to CASSWTGSNEKLFF.

In its sample, this clone was seen once. CDR3 residues: CASIGSTDTQYF. The CDR3 nucleotides are TGTGCCAGCATCGGCAGCACAGATACGCAGTATTTT. The V call is TRBV27, the J call TRBJ2-3; D remains unclear. Germline V CDR1 and CDR2: MNHEY, SMNVEV (reference sequence). CDR3 length: 12 residues. V was cut by 7 bases and J by 0 bases, with 5 bases left in between.

V is TRBV2 and J is TRBJ2-3, with 14 bases matching TRBD2. Germline V CDR1 and CDR2: SNHLY, FYNNEI. The V and J ends lost 1 base and 4 bases, in that order; junction bases with no gene match: 4. The CDR3 consists of 17 residues. The CDR3 sequence is CASSEGLAGGQSDTQYF. The CDR3 DNA reads as TGTGCCAGCAGTGAAGGACTAGCGGGGGGGCAGTCAGATACGCAGTATTTT.

The chain uses TRBV4-1 and TRBJ1-1, with TRBD1 matching over 7 bases. V gave up 1 base and J gave up 10 bases; unmatched junction bases: 0. CDR3 size: 11 residues. The germline CDR1 and CDR2 sequences are MGHRA and YSYEKL. DNA for the CDR3: TGCGCCAGCAGCCAAGGGACAGGAGCTTTCTTT. It translates to CASSQGTGAFF.

The chain joins TRBV19 to TRBJ1-5; D is undetermined. Trimming removed 3 bases at V and 0 bases at J, with 15 bases between. Germline V gene sequence: CDR1 LNHDA, CDR2 SQIVND (reference sequence). This CDR3 spans 17 amino acids. CDR3 nucleotide sequence: TGTGCCAGTAGTATCTTCTCGGTAGGGTCTAGCAATCAGCCCCAGCATTTT. Encoded protein: CASSIFSVGSSNQPQHF.

Comment on this clone: At one end the junction does not follow the germline gene, possibly because of a read error. The sample holds other DNA sequences that translate to the same CDR3. V usage is TRBV7-9 and J usage is TRBJ1-2; 9 nucleotides line up with TRBD1. Germline CDR1 and CDR2: SEHNR and FQNEAQ (reference sequence). This CDR3 region has 13 residues. CDR3 DNA sequence: TGTGCCAGTAGCTTAGGGACAGGGAATGGCTACACCTTC. Translated, it gives CASSLGTGNGYTF.

The chain combines TRBV7-8 with TRBJ2-7; TRBD1 matches 7 bases. V lost 4 bases to trimming and J lost 3 bases; unmatched junction nucleotides: 9. From germline, CDR1 is SGHVS and CDR2 FQNEAQ. The CDR3 has 15 amino acids. CDR3 nucleotide sequence: TGTGCCAGCAGCTACCTGACAGGGAAGGGCTACGAGCAGTACTTC. Protein: CASSYLTGKGYEQYF.